This TCR beta chain was profiled in a study of blood T cell repertoires in COVID-19. In the original processing: Amplification from reference gene primers served as the basis for estimated nucleated cell counts. Here immunoSEQ multiplex PCR was the method, and the copy in TCRdb shows in-frame clones only, minus some. D and trimming come from the DNA, and the V and J calls and clone size come from that table. Of 75,000 or so clones in the sample, less than 90% were seen once. V was clipped by 5 bases and J by 5 bases, with 21 bases between them. The CDR3 runs 16 residues. Per germline, CDR1 SEHNR and CDR2 FQNEAQ (reference sequence).

The source of this sequence is a man in his sixties with active or convalescent COVID-19. This chain connects TRBV7-9 to TRBJ2-5; weak D call: TRBD1 (5 bases). The sequenced material came from peripheral blood. The CDR3 DNA follows: TGTGCCAGCAGCCCCCCGGTCCATAAGGGGAAGGAGACCCAGTACTTC. Its translation is CASSPPVHKGKETQYF.